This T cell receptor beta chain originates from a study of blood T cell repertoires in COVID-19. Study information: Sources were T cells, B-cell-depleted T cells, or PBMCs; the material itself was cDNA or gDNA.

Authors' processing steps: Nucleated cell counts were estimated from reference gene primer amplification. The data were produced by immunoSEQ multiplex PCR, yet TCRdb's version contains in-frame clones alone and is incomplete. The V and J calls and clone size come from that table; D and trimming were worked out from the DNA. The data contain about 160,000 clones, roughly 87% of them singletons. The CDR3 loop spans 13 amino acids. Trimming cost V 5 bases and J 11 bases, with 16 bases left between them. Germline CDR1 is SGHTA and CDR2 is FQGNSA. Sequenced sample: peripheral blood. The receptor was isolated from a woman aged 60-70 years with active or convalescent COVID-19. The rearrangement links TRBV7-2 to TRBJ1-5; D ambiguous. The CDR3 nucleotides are TGTGCCAGCAGCATTCGTCGCAACGGTGCCCAGCATTTT. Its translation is CASSIRRNGAQHF.